What follows are 21 T cell receptor beta chains derived from one specimen sequenced in a study of blood T cell repertoires in COVID-19. The protocol was immunoSEQ multiplex PCR, while the TCRdb copy is restricted to in-frame clones and leaves out a portion. The data show approximately 360,000 clones, around 91% seen once. The sequencing sample was made of peripheral blood. The receptors originated from a man younger than 30 with active or convalescent COVID-19.

This chain uses TRBV30 with TRBJ1-2; 9 bases are a match to TRBD1. This CDR3 has 12 residues. J gave up 10 bases and V 8 bases, and 11 bases lay outside the gene matches. Germline V gene lookup returns CDR1 GTSNPN and CDR2 SVGIG (reference sequence). The CDR3 DNA is TGTGCCCGAAATAAGGGACAGGGCTCCTACACCTTC. This encodes CARNKGQGSYTF.

The J gene is TRBJ2-1, the V gene TRBV19, with D possibly matching TRBD1 (5 bases). V lost 6 bases and J lost 5, with 11 bases in between. Germline V CDR1 and CDR2: LNHDA, SQIVND (reference sequence). The length of the CDR3 is 13 residues. This chain's CDR3 is CASSLTEDNEQFF. In DNA, the CDR3 is TGTGCCAGTAGCTTGACAGAAGACAATGAGCAGTTCTTC.

The rearrangement joins TRBV27 to TRBJ2-1, with 8 bases identical to TRBD2. The germline CDR1 and CDR2 sequences are MNHEY and SMNVEV (reference sequence). The CDR3 runs to 15 residues. V was pared by 3 bases and J by 4 bases, with 5 bases of the junction left unmatched. The CDR3 here is CASSFYGGGYNEQFF. DNA of the CDR3: TGTGCCAGCAGTTTTTACGGGGGGGGATACAATGAGCAGTTCTTC.

Written as DNA, the CDR3 is TGTGCCAGCAGCTTGGCCGGACTAGCGGGGGGCGCCCAAGAGACCCAGTACTTC. Translated: CASSLAGLAGGAQETQYF. V gene TRBV5-6 combines with J gene TRBJ2-5; 14 bases agree with TRBD2. V was clipped by 0 bases and J by 1 base; unmatched bases: 5. This CDR3 has 18 amino acids. Germline CDR1 and CDR2: SGHDT and YYEEEE. Together with reference TRBV5-6 and TRBJ2-5, the CDR3 gives the full variable domain: DAGVTQSPTHLIKTRGQQVTLRCSPKSGHDTVSWYQQALGQGPQFIFQYYEEEERQRGNFPDRFSGHQFPNYSSELNVNALLLGDSALYLCASSLAGLAGGAQETQYFGPGTRLLVL.

The chain carries TRBV28 and TRBJ2-1; D perhaps matches TRBD2 (5 bases). Between the trimmed V and J ends, which lost 6 bases and 4 bases, there was a span of 16 bases. Germline V gene sequence: CDR1 MDHEN, CDR2 SYDVKM. There are 15 residues in the CDR3. CDR3 loop: CASSTSGNQYNEQFF. DNA of the CDR3: TGTGCCAGCAGCACCTCCGGGAACCAATACAATGAGCAGTTCTTC.

The chain is built from TRBV28 and TRBJ1-1; D perhaps matches TRBD1 (5 bases). Germline-derived CDR1 and CDR2 are MDHEN and SYDVKM. The CDR3 length is 15 residues. V was pared by 6 bases and J by 6 bases, with 20 bases between. CDR3 residues: CASSSPVTVPSEAFF. CDR3 sequence (DNA): TGTGCCAGCAGCTCCCCAGTGACAGTCCCCTCTGAAGCTTTCTTT.

The chain links TRBV14 to TRBJ2-1; D perhaps matches TRBD1 (6 bases). Trimming left V 1 base short and J 3 bases short, with 13 bases between. Per the germline V gene, CDR1 is SGHDN and CDR2 is FVKESK. This CDR3 spans 16 amino acids. The CDR3 loop reads CASSQVVVQGYNEQFF. As DNA, the CDR3 is TGTGCCAGCAGCCAAGTCGTAGTACAGGGCTACAATGAGCAGTTCTTC.

The chain is built from TRBV6-4 and TRBJ1-5; 9 bases align to TRBD1. Looked up from germline, CDR1 is MRHNA and CDR2 is SNTAGT. After removal of 0 bases from V and 1 base from J, the junction contained 16 bases not matched to a gene. The CDR3 has 21 amino acids. The CDR3 bases are TGTGCCAGCAGTGACTCCGGGGGACAGGGACCCTTTAACGGGAGCAATCAGCCCCAGCATTTT. This encodes CASSDSGGQGPFNGSNQPQHF.

The rearrangement joins TRBV28 to TRBJ1-4; D is perhaps TRBD1 (6 bases). Germline assignment: CDR1 MDHEN and CDR2 SYDVKM. V lost 3 bases and J 7 bases, leaving 21 bases between the germline ends. The CDR3 is 17 amino acids. CDR3 coding DNA: TGTGCCAGCAGTTTTTACCGGGACACCCGAAGGGGTGAAAAACTGTTTTTT. Protein product: CASSFYRDTRRGEKLFF.

The rearrangement links TRBV6-5 to TRBJ2-5, with 9 bases aligning to TRBD1. Germline V lookup: CDR1 MNHEY, CDR2 SVGAGI. V lost 7 bases, J lost 6 bases, and 12 bases stayed unmatched. The CDR3 is 15 residues long. CDR3 nucleotides: TGTGCCAGCAACCCTCCCGGGACAGGGATCCAGACCCAGTACTTC. Translated, it gives CASNPPGTGIQTQYF.

V is TRBV27 and J is TRBJ1-1; no reliable D call. Looked up from germline, CDR1 is MNHEY and CDR2 is SMNVEV (reference sequence). V was shortened by 1 base and J by 0 bases, with 3 bases between the two germline ends. The CDR3 covers 13 residues. The CDR3 spells CASSLYMNTEAFF. The CDR3 DNA sequence: TGTGCCAGCAGTTTATATATGAACACTGAAGCTTTCTTT.

In its sample, this clone was seen once. This sequence joins TRBV9 and TRBJ2-7, with 7 bases identical to TRBD1. Losses at the gene ends were 0 bases for V and 7 bases for J; bases not matched to a gene: 13. The CDR3 is 16 residues long. The V gene's germline CDR1 is SGDLS and CDR2 YYNGEE. CDR3 protein: CASSVDSSTGTAEQYF. The CDR3 DNA reads as TGTGCCAGCAGCGTAGATTCCTCCACCGGGACAGCGGAGCAGTACTTC.

The chain joins TRBV9 to TRBJ1-6, with 11 bases fitting TRBD1. There are 16 residues in the CDR3. Germline assignment: CDR1 SGDLS and CDR2 YYNGEE. Germline trimming cut 2 bases from V and 7 bases from J; bases unmatched to any gene: 5. As DNA, the CDR3 is TGTGCCAGCAGCGTCCGGGGGACAGGGGGAAATTCACCCCTCCACTTT. Translating it yields CASSVRGTGGNSPLHF.

The CDR3 bases are TGTGCCACAGGGGGAGACATCGCCCCAGATACGCAGTATTTT. Translated, it gives CATGGDIAPDTQYF. The chain employs TRBV10-3 and TRBJ2-3; TRBD1 matches at 7 bases. V shed 10 bases, J shed 4 bases, and the junction held 11 bases outside the gene matches. The V gene's germline CDR1 is ENHRY and CDR2 SYGVKD. The CDR3 covers 14 residues.

This chain joins TRBV24-1 and TRBJ2-1; 9 nucleotides match TRBD1. Germline CDR1 and CDR2: KGHDR and SFDVKD. The V and J ends lost 8 bases and 5 bases, in that order; junction bases with no gene match: 6. The CDR3 is 14 residues long. CDR3 coding DNA: TGTGCCACCAAACCGACAGGGGGGAACAATGAGCAGTTCTTC. It specifies CATKPTGGNNEQFF.

This chain joins TRBV5-1 and TRBJ2-7, with D possibly TRBD1 on 5 matching bases. There are 14 residues in the CDR3. The germline V and J ends were trimmed by 3 bases and 1 base, with 11 bases remaining between them. CDR1 and CDR2 from the germline V gene are SGHRS and YFSETQ. The CDR3 protein is CASSSQVSSYEQYF. CDR3 sequence (DNA): TGCGCCAGCAGCTCACAGGTATCATCCTACGAGCAGTACTTC.

The chain joins TRBV29-1 to TRBJ1-5, with D possibly being TRBD1 (6 bases). In germline, CDR1 is SQVTM, CDR2 ANQGSEA. V was trimmed by 4 bases and J by 3 bases, leaving 13 bases between them. The CDR3 totals 14 residues. The CDR3 DNA reads TGCAGCGTTGGGTCTGGACAGATCAATCAGCCCCAGCATTTT. Protein product: CSVGSGQINQPQHF.

The rearrangement joins TRBV20-1 to TRBJ2-5, with D possibly matching TRBD1 (6 bases). CDR3 length equals 11 residues. Germline CDR1 reads DFQATT; CDR2 reads SNEGSKA (reference sequence). V gave up 8 bases and J gave up 7 bases, with 14 bases separating them. The CDR3 DNA follows: TGCAGTACACAGGGTGTGTCGACCCAGTACTTC. Its translation: CSTQGVSTQYF.

This chain connects TRBV19 to TRBJ1-1; TRBD1 might be the D (6 bases). With 3 bases removed from V and 4 bases from J, the gap between germline ends came to 18 bases. Germline assignment: CDR1 LNHDA and CDR2 SQIVND (reference sequence). The CDR3 extends over 16 amino acids. For the CDR3, the DNA is TGTGCCAGTAGTATTAGATCGGGGGGCGGTTTCACTGAAGCTTTCTTT. Protein sequence: CASSIRSGGGFTEAFF.

V is TRBV27 and J is TRBJ1-1; 7 nucleotides agree with TRBD1. The V gene's germline CDR1 is MNHEY and CDR2 SMNVEV (reference sequence). The V gene end was trimmed by 5 bases and the J gene end by 1 base; junction bases not matched to a gene: 4. The CDR3 totals 14 residues. Written as DNA, the CDR3 is TGTGCCAGCAGTAGCGGACAGGAGAACACTGAAGCTTTCTTT. Amino acids: CASSSGQENTEAFF.

The CDR3 reads CASSPTSKETQYF. CDR3 sequence (DNA): TGTGCCAGCAGCCCTACCTCGAAAGAGACCCAGTACTTC. The chain links TRBV7-2 to TRBJ2-5; no definite D call. Germline-derived CDR1 and CDR2 are SGHTA and FQGNSA. This CDR3 is built from 13 residues. Trimming shortened V by 5 bases and J by 3 bases, and 10 bases separated the two germline ends.